The clone carrying this TCR beta chain occurred a few times. The antigen remains unidentified. These data originate in a study of T cells in Graves' hyperthyroidism and ophthalmopathy. General observations from the study: Stable hyperthyroidism was separated from ophthalmopathy by a model based on 13 V-J features.

RNA transcripts yielded amplified TCR beta CDR3 regions. Researchers ran a first-round RT-PCR on the TCR CDR3 using the HTBI primer set. TCRdb reprocessed the multiplex PCR reads with MiXCR, giving one entry per CDR3 protein. The table lists a few hundred thousand distinct CDR3 sequences, around 16% of them singletons. The study left out patients who had uncontrolled infection, other autoimmune disease, pregnancy or lactation. V lost 7 bases, J lost 0 bases, and 16 bases lay in between. The CDR3 loop spans 15 amino acids. Germline lookup yields CDR1 SGHDT and CDR2 YYEEEE. The sequence was obtained from a woman between 18 and 30 years old with Graves' hyperthyroidism. This chain uses TRBV5-6 with TRBJ1-2, with D possibly being TRBD1 (6 bases). Sequenced material: blood. The CDR3 DNA reads as TGTGCCAGCGGCTGGGGGGCACGGGCTAACTATGGCTACACCTTC. Translated, it gives CASGWGARANYGYTF.